A selection of T cell receptor beta chains follows, all from one sample in a study of blood T cell repertoires in COVID-19. Sequencing used immunoSEQ multiplex PCR; TCRdb keeps in-frame clones, though not all of them. The sample gives about 180,000 clones, approximately 82% of which show up once; under 12% is in the top ten. The sequencing input was peripheral blood. Receptors originate from a woman older than 75 with active or convalescent COVID-19. The CDR3 runs from the conserved cysteine through the conserved F or W. D genes are given only for firm matches. Rows give clone size only sometimes, using once, few, many, or a class for an expanded clone.

V gene: TRBV6-6; D gene: TRBD2; J gene: TRBJ2-1; clone size: -; CDR3 DNA: TGTGCCAGCAGACGACAGCCTACCGGGACTAGGGTCCCCAATGAGCAGTTCTTC; CDR3 protein: CASRRQPTGTRVPNEQFF
V gene: TRBV5-6; D gene: TRBD1; J gene: TRBJ2-3; clone size: -; CDR3 DNA: TGTGCCAGCAGCCAACGGACAGGGGGAACAGATACGCAGTATTTT; CDR3 protein: CASSQRTGGTDTQYF
V gene: TRBV5-4; D gene: TRBD1; J gene: TRBJ1-2; clone size: -; CDR3 DNA: TGTGCCAGCAGCTTGGCCAAGGGGACAGCTAACTATGGCTACACCTTC; CDR3 protein: CASSLAKGTANYGYTF
V gene: TRBV13; D gene: -; J gene: TRBJ1-1; clone size: -; CDR3 DNA: TGTGCCAGCAGCCGGAACAGGAACACTGAAGCTTTCTTT; CDR3 protein: CASSRNRNTEAFF
V gene: TRBV19; D gene: -; J gene: TRBJ1-2; clone size: -; CDR3 DNA: TGTGCCAGTAGTTGGACACCCGGGGGCTACACCTTC; CDR3 protein: CASSWTPGGYTF
V gene: TRBV28; D gene: -; J gene: TRBJ2-5; clone size: -; CDR3 DNA: TGTGCCAGCAGTCTTCAAGAGACCCAGTACTTC; CDR3 protein: CASSLQETQYF
V gene: TRBV5-1; D gene: TRBD2; J gene: TRBJ2-2; clone size: -; CDR3 DNA: TGCGCCAGCAGGGCCTCTAGCGGGAGAGTCACCGGGGAGCTGTTTTTT; CDR3 protein: CASRASSGRVTGELFF
V gene: TRBV30; D gene: TRBD1; J gene: TRBJ1-5; clone size: -; CDR3 DNA: TGTGCCTGGACCATCTCAGGGGGTGGCAATCAGCCCCAGCATTTT; CDR3 protein: CAWTISGGGNQPQHF
V gene: TRBV10-3; D gene: -; J gene: TRBJ1-1; clone size: -; CDR3 DNA: TGTGCCACCGGGACACCAGATATGAACACTGAAGCTTTCTTT; CDR3 protein: CATGTPDMNTEAFF
V gene: TRBV7-3; D gene: TRBD2; J gene: TRBJ2-1; clone size: once; CDR3 DNA: TGTGCCAGCAGCCCTCCGGGACTAGCGGGAGGAAATGAGCAGTTCTTC; CDR3 protein: CASSPPGLAGGNEQFF
V gene: TRBV19; D gene: -; J gene: TRBJ1-6; clone size: -; CDR3 DNA: TGTGCCAGTAGGATCTACGCGGGCCCGACGGCTAATTCACCCCTCCACTTT; CDR3 protein: CASRIYAGPTANSPLHF
V gene: TRBV5-1; D gene: -; J gene: TRBJ1-2; clone size: -; CDR3 DNA: TGCGCCAGCAGCCCGGGTCGAGGTAACTATGGCTACACCTTC; CDR3 protein: CASSPGRGNYGYTF
V gene: TRBV19; D gene: TRBD1; J gene: TRBJ1-5; clone size: -; CDR3 DNA: TGTGCCAGTCATCCAAGGACAGGGTGGGGTCAGCCCCAGCATTTT; CDR3 protein: CASHPRTGWGQPQHF
V gene: TRBV7-3; D gene: TRBD1; J gene: TRBJ1-4; clone size: few; CDR3 DNA: TGTGCCAGCAGCCCTACCGGACAGGGGTGGGAAAAACTGTTTTTT; CDR3 protein: CASSPTGQGWEKLFF
V gene: TRBV19; D gene: -; J gene: TRBJ1-5; clone size: -; CDR3 DNA: TGTGCCAGTAGTACTTGGGGCGCGGCCCAGCATTTT; CDR3 protein: CASSTWGAAQHF
V gene: TRBV28; D gene: -; J gene: TRBJ2-6; clone size: -; CDR3 DNA: TGTGCCAGCAGTTTAACTCCGTACTCTGGGGCCAACGTCCTGACTTTC; CDR3 protein: CASSLTPYSGANVLTF
V gene: TRBV10-3; D gene: TRBD1; J gene: TRBJ1-5; clone size: -; CDR3 DNA: TGTGCCATCAGTGTGGACAGGGATCGACAGCCCCAGCATTTT; CDR3 protein: CAISVDRDRQPQHF